The present entry profiles one TCR beta chain with its context. Under the authors' procedure: How many nucleated cells were present was estimated from reference gene primer amplification. TCRdb keeps only in-frame clones here, not all; method: immunoSEQ multiplex PCR. V, J and clone size were drawn from that table, and D and trimming were deduced from the DNA. The sample lists roughly 300,000 clones, roughly 85% occurring once. The data belong to a study of blood T cell repertoires in COVID-19. The ends were cut back, 0 bases at V and 4 bases at J, with 6 bases in the middle. CDR3 length: 13 residues. Germline V lookup: CDR1 LGHNA, CDR2 YNFKEQ.

The clonotype comes from a woman aged 45 to 65 who had recovered from COVID-19. The J gene is TRBJ1-2, the V gene TRBV4-2, with D unresolved. The specimen sequenced was peripheral blood. CDR3 sequence: CASSQDPRYGYTF. The CDR3 DNA sequence: TGTGCCAGCAGCCAAGATCCCCGCTATGGCTACACCTTC.